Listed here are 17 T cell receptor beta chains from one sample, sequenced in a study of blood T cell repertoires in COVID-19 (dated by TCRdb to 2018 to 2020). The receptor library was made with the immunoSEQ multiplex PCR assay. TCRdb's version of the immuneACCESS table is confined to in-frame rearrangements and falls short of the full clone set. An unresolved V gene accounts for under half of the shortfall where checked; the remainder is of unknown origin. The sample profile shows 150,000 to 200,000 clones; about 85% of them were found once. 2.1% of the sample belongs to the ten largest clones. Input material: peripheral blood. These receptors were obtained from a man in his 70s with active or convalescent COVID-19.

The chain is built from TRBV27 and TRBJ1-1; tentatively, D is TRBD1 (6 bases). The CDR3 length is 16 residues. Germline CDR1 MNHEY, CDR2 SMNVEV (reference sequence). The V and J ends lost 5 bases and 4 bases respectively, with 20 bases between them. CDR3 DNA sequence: TGTGCCAGCAGTCCGACCGGGGGGCCCCTAGGCACTGAAGCTTTCTTT. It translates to CASSPTGGPLGTEAFF.

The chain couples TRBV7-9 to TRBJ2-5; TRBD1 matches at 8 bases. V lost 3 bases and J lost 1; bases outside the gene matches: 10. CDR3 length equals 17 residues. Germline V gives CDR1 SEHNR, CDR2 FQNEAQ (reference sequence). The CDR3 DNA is TGTGCCAGCAGCTTCAACAACAGGGGGTACCCCCAAGAGACCCAGTACTTC. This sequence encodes CASSFNNRGYPQETQYF.

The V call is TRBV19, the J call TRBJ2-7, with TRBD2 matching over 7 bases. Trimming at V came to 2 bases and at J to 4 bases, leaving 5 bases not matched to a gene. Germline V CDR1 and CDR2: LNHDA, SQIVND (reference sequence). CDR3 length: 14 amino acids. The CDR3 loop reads CASSISGGAYEQYF. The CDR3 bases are TGTGCCAGTAGTATATCGGGAGGAGCTTACGAGCAGTACTTC.

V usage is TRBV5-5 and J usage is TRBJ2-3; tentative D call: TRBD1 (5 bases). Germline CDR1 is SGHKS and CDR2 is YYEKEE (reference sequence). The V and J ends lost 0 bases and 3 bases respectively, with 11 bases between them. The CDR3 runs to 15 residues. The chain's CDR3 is CASSLGGPSTDTQYF. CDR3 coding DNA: TGTGCCAGCAGCTTGGGGGGCCCTAGTACAGATACGCAGTATTTT.

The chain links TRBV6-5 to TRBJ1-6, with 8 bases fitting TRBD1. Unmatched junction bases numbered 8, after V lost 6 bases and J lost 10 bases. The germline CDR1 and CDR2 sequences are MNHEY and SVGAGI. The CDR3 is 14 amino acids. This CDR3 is CASRLTGAESPLHF. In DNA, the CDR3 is TGTGCCAGCAGATTGACAGGGGCGGAATCACCCCTCCACTTT.

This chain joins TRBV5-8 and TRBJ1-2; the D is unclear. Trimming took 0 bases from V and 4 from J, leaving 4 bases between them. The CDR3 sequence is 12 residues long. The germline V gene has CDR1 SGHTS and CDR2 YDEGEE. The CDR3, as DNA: TGTGCCAGCAGCTTGGCCCTCTATGGCTACACCTTC. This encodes CASSLALYGYTF.

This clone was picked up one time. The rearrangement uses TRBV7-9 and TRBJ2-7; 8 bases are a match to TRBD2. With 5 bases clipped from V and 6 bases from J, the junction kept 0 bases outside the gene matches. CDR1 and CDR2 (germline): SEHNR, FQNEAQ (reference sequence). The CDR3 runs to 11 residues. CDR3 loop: CASSTSGEQYF. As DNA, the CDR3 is TGTGCCAGCAGCACTAGCGGCGAGCAGTACTTC.

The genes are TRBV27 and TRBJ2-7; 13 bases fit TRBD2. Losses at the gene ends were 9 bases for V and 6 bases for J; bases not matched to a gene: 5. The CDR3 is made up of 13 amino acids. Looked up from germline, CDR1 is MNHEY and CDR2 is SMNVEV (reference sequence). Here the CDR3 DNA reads TGTGCCAGTCGGGGACTAGCGGGGACCGAGCAGTACTTC. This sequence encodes CASRGLAGTEQYF.

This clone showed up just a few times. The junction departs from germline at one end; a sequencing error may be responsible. This chain's CDR3 is CASSLWRPTSQGTQYF. For the CDR3, the DNA is TGTGCCAGCAGCTTGTGGAGGCCGACTAGTCAAGGGACCCAGTACTTC. The chain uses TRBV5-6 and TRBJ2-5; perhaps TRBD2 as D (6 bases). Germline V lookup: CDR1 SGHDT, CDR2 YYEEEE. The CDR3 totals 16 residues. The variable domain in full, with the rest retrieved from reference TRBV5-6 and TRBJ2-5, is DAGVTQSPTHLIKTRGQQVTLRCSPKSGHDTVSWYQQALGQGPQFIFQYYEEEERQRGNFPDRFSGHQFPNYSSELNVNALLLGDSALYLCASSLWRPTSQGTQYFGPGTRLLVL.

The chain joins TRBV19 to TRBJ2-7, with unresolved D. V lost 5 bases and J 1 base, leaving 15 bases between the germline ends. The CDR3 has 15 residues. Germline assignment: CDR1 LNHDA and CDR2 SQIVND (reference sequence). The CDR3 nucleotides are TGTGCCAGTAGTCCTTCCCCTAGAGGTTCCTACGAGCAGTACTTC. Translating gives CASSPSPRGSYEQYF. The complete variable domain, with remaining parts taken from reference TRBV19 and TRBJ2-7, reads DGGITQSPKYLFRKEGQNVTLSCEQNLNHDAMYWYRQDPGQGLRLIYYSQIVNDFQKGDIAEGYSVSREKKESFPLTVTSAQKNPTAFYLCASSPSPRGSYEQYFGPGTRLTVT.

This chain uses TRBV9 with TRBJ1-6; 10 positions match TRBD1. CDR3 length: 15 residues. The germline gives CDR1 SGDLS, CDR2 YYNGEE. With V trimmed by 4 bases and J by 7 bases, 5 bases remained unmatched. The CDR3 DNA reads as TGTGCCAGCAGCCTAGGGACAGGGGAGAATTCACCCCTCCACTTT. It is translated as CASSLGTGENSPLHF.

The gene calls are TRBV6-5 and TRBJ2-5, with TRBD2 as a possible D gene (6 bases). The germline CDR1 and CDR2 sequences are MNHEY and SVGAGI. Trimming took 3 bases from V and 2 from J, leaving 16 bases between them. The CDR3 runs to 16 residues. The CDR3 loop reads CASSYRQGGLQETQYF. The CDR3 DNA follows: TGTGCCAGCAGTTATCGGCAGGGAGGCCTTCAAGAGACCCAGTACTTC.

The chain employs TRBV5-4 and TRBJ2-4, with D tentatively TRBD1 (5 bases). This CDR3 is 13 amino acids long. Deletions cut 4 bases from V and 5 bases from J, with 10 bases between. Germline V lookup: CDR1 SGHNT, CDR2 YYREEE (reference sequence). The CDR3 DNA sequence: TGTGCCAGCAGCAGACAGATCGAAAACATTCAGTACTTC. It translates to CASSRQIENIQYF. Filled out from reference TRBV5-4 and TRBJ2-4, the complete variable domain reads ETGVTQSPTHLIKTRGQQVTLRCSSQSGHNTVSWYQQALGQGPQFIFQYYREEENGRGNFPPRFSGLQFPNYSSELNVNALELDDSALYLCASSRQIENIQYFGAGTRLSVL.

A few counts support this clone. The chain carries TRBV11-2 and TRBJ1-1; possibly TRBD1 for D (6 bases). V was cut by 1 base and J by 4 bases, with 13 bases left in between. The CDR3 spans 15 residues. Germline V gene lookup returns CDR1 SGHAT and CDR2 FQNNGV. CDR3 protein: CASSLAQGIVTEAFF. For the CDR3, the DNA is TGTGCCAGCAGCTTAGCCCAGGGGATAGTCACTGAAGCTTTCTTT.

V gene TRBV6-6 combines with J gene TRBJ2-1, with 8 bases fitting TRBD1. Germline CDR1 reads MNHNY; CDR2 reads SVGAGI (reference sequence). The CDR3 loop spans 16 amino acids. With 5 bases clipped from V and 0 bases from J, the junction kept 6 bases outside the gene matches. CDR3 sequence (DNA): TGTGCCAGCAGTCCACGGACAGGGACCTCCTACAATGAGCAGTTCTTC. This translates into CASSPRTGTSYNEQFF.

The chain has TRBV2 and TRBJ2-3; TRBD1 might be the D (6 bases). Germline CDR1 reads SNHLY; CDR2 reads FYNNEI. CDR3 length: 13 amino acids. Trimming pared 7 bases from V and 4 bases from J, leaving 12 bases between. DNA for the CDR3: TGTGCCAGCACGGGTTGGGGGCCAGATACGCAGTATTTT. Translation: CASTGWGPDTQYF.

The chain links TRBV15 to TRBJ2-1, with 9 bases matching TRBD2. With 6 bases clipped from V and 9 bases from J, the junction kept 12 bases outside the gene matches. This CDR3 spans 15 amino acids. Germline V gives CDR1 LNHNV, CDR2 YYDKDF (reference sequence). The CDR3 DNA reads TGTGCCACCAGTCCGGAGCGGGAGGTAGGCACTGAGCAGTTCTTC. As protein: CATSPEREVGTEQFF.